What follows are 29 T cell receptor beta chains derived from one specimen sequenced in a study of T cell repertoires in cytomegalovirus infection. TCRdb re-called the reads through MiXCR, storing one row per CDR3 protein. The data hold about half a million distinct CDR3 sequences, with 40% to 50% observed a single time. Their target antigens are unknown. The starting material was cultured PBMCs, obtained from culture after CMV antigen stimulation. These TCRs come from a human donor in good health (CMV status not recorded). Some clones in this sample may be carry-over from other donors' samples.

This clonotype was observed once. CDR3 in amino acids: CASRNTGTANSPLHF. The DNA of the CDR3 is TGTGCCAGCAGGAATACCGGGACAGCAAATTCACCCCTCCACTTT. The genes are TRBV6-6 and TRBJ1-6; TRBD1 matches 7 bases. This CDR3 is built from 15 residues. Germline CDR1 reads MNHNY; CDR2 reads SVGAGI (reference sequence). V lost 6 bases and J lost 7; bases outside the gene matches: 9.

This clonotype was recorded a few times. The V call is TRBV6-8, the J call TRBJ1-3; no clear D. V shed 5 bases and J shed 7 bases, with 12 bases lying between them. The CDR3 length is 13 residues. The germline gives CDR1 MNHGY, CDR2 SAAAGT. Here the CDR3 reads CASSVRVRNTIYF. CDR3 bases: TGTGCCAGCAGTGTCCGGGTCCGGAACACCATATATTTT.

This rearrangement joins TRBV7-6 to TRBJ2-7; tentatively, D is TRBD1 or TRBD2 (6 bases each). V dropped 1 base and J dropped 3 bases, with 13 bases sitting between them. This CDR3 is built from 15 residues. Germline values: CDR1 SGHVS, CDR2 FNYEAQ. CDR3 nucleotides: TGTGCCAGCAGCTTAGGGGTAGGGGGGCACTACGAGCAGTACTTC. It encodes CASSLGVGGHYEQYF.

The chain couples TRBV4-2 to TRBJ1-2, with D perhaps TRBD1 (5 bases). Trimming shortened V by 3 bases and J by 5 bases, and 7 bases separated the two germline ends. This CDR3 comprises 12 residues. CDR1 and CDR2 from the germline V gene are LGHNA and YNFKEQ. The CDR3 region is CASSQQGYGYTF. The CDR3 region has the DNA TGTGCCAGCAGCCAGCAGGGATATGGCTACACCTTC.

The table lists this clonotype with a few counts. The V call is TRBV7-8, the J call TRBJ1-6; D is unresolved. This CDR3 has 17 amino acids. Germline V gene sequence: CDR1 SGHVS, CDR2 FQNEAQ. V shed 5 bases and J shed 9 bases, with 23 bases lying between them. Here the CDR3 reads CASSERQRAAKVSPLHF. Written as DNA, the CDR3 is TGTGCCAGCAGCGAGAGGCAGAGGGCGGCTAAAGTTTCACCCCTCCACTTT.

This chain uses TRBV7-2 with TRBJ2-3; no firm D call. Germline loops: CDR1 SGHTA, CDR2 FQGNSA. Trimming removed 1 base at V and 2 bases at J, with 10 bases between. The CDR3 is 15 residues long. The CDR3 loop is CASSLVARHTDTQYF. The CDR3 DNA reads TGTGCCAGCAGCTTAGTGGCCAGACACACAGATACGCAGTATTTT. Full variable domain (rest looked up from reference TRBV7-2 and TRBJ2-3): GAGVSQSPSNKVTEKGKDVELRCDPISGHTALYWYRQSLGQGLEFLIYFQGNSAPDKSGLPSDRFSAERTGGSVSTLTIQRTQQEDSAVYLCASSLVARHTDTQYFGPGTRLTVL.

V is TRBV10-3 and J is TRBJ2-2, with 10 bases lining up with TRBD1. V gave up 6 bases and J gave up 5 bases; unmatched junction bases: 9. The CDR3 sequence is 16 residues long. Germline V CDR1 and CDR2: ENHRY, SYGVKD. The CDR3 sequence is CAISSLDRGLTGELFF. The CDR3 DNA reads as TGTGCCATCAGCTCCCTCGACAGGGGGCTGACCGGGGAGCTGTTTTTT.

The rearrangement uses TRBV12-3 or TRBV12-4 and TRBJ2-2; TRBD2 aligns across 10 bases. The CDR3 totals 17 residues. V gave up 4 bases and J gave up 1 base; unmatched junction bases: 6. Here the CDR3 reads CASSSLLAGLNTGELFF. The DNA for the CDR3 is TGTGCCAGCAGTTCCTTACTAGCGGGACTGAACACCGGGGAGCTGTTTTTT.

In this sample, this clonotype turned up a few times. CDR3 sequence (DNA): TGTGCCATCAGTGAGGCCAGAGAAGAGACCCAGTACTTC. Translation: CAISEAREETQYF. This sequence joins TRBV10-3 and TRBJ2-5; the D is unclear. Germline V CDR1 and CDR2: ENHRY, SYGVKD. V was clipped by 2 bases and J by 3 bases, with 7 bases between them. This CDR3 spans 13 amino acids.

This clonotype appeared a few times. The J gene is TRBJ1-3, the V gene TRBV20-1; D remains unclear. V was trimmed by 3 bases and J by 4 bases, leaving 16 bases between them. This CDR3 comprises 15 residues. CDR1 DFQATT and CDR2 SNEGSKA come from the germline V gene (reference sequence). CDR3 nucleotide sequence: TGCAGTGCTAGTGAGGCTTTCCTGGGGGGAAACACCATATATTTT. It encodes CSASEAFLGGNTIYF.

In its sample, this clonotype was seen a few times. This chain links TRBV6-1 with TRBJ1-3; TRBD1 agrees at 8 bases. With 3 bases clipped from V and 0 bases from J, the junction kept 4 bases outside the gene matches. CDR1 is MNHNS, CDR2 SASEGT, per germline. The CDR3 contains 16 residues. The CDR3 DNA follows: TGTGCCAGCAGTGAGACAGGGGTTAGCTCTGGAAACACCATATATTTT. Protein product: CASSETGVSSGNTIYF.

The chain recombines TRBV28 with TRBJ2-6, with D possibly TRBD1 on 6 matching bases. The V gene lost 8 bases and the J gene lost 0 bases, with 11 bases spanning the gap. The CDR3 covers 15 residues. In germline, CDR1 is MDHEN, CDR2 SYDVKM. The CDR3 protein is CASSGQSSGANVLTF. As DNA, the CDR3 is TGTGCCAGCTCCGGACAGTCCTCTGGGGCCAACGTCCTGACTTTC.

This clonotype has more than one count but fewer than ten. This chain connects TRBV7-9 to TRBJ2-7, with a weak D call TRBD2 (5 bases). Germline values: CDR1 SEHNR, CDR2 FQNEAQ (reference sequence). The CDR3 has 14 amino acids. Trimming removed 4 bases at V and 4 bases at J, with 14 bases between. The CDR3 region has the DNA TGTGCCAGCAGCTGGCGTGGCGGGCCTTACGAGCAGTACTTC. The encoded protein is CASSWRGGPYEQYF.

This clonotype was counted between two and nine times. The V gene is TRBV6-1, the J gene TRBJ2-3, with D maybe TRBD1 (6 bases). Deletions cut 5 bases from V and 2 bases from J, with 14 bases between. The CDR3 totals 15 residues. Germline-derived CDR1 and CDR2 are MNHNS and SASEGT. CDR3 loop: CASSLRRQDTDTQYF. The CDR3 nucleotides read TGTGCCAGCAGTTTAAGGCGACAGGACACAGATACGCAGTATTTT.

In this sample, this clonotype turned up a few times. The J gene is TRBJ1-6, the V gene TRBV7-2; 8 bases line up with TRBD1. The CDR3 consists of 16 residues. The junction had 11 bases not matched to a gene; V was cut back by 5 bases and J by 8 bases. CDR1 and CDR2 from the germline V gene are SGHTA and FQGNSA. This chain's CDR3 is CASSHTSGTGDSPLHF. The DNA of the CDR3 is TGTGCCAGCAGCCACACGTCAGGGACAGGAGATTCACCCCTCCACTTT.

The rearrangement joins TRBV7-6 to TRBJ2-5, with D perhaps matching TRBD2 (9 bases). The germline V and J ends were trimmed by 11 bases and 4 bases, with 17 bases remaining between them. CDR1 SGHVS and CDR2 FNYEAQ come from the germline V gene. The CDR3 runs 13 residues. CDR3 sequence reads: CAGAGGTGETQYF. CDR3 in DNA: TGTGCCGGCGCGGGAGGGACAGGAGAGACCCAGTACTTC.

The rearrangement links TRBV7-6 to TRBJ2-1; 8 bases align to TRBD2. V shed 5 bases and J 13 bases; nucleotides not matched to a gene: 10. This CDR3 contains 13 residues. Germline V lookup: CDR1 SGHVS, CDR2 FNYEAQ. Here the CDR3 reads CASSPSGQALQFF. DNA for the CDR3: TGTGCCAGCAGCCCTAGCGGGCAGGCGCTCCAGTTCTTC. Supplemented by reference TRBV7-6 and TRBJ2-1, the full variable domain reads GAGVSQSPRYKVTKRGQDVALRCDPISGHVSLYWYRQALGQGPEFLTYFNYEAQQDKSGLPNDRFSAERPEGSISTLTIQRTEQRDSAMYRCASSPSGQALQFFGPGTRLTVL.

In this sample, this clonotype turned up a few times. As DNA, the CDR3 is TGTGCCAGCAGCCGAGCCTCGACTTCACCCCTCCACTTT. Amino acids: CASSRASTSPLHF. V and J are TRBV6-5 and TRBJ1-6; D not resolved. The CDR3 has 13 amino acids. V lost 6 bases, J lost 9 bases, and 12 bases lay in between. Germline V gene sequence: CDR1 MNHEY, CDR2 SVGAGI.

The chain carries TRBV11-2 and TRBJ1-6; the D is unclear. Trimming removed 3 bases at V and 13 bases at J, with 13 bases between. The CDR3 runs to 13 residues. Germline assignment: CDR1 SGHAT and CDR2 FQNNGV. The CDR3 DNA sequence: TGTGCCAGCAGCTTTTATCGGACCGAGCCCCTCCACTTT. It specifies CASSFYRTEPLHF.

Of note for this clonotype: One end of the junction varies from germline; a read error may be responsible. The genes are TRBV5-1 and TRBJ1-2; no firm D call. Looked up from germline, CDR1 is SGHRS and CDR2 is YFSETQ. The CDR3 loop spans 12 amino acids. The CDR3 sequence: CACSLGTYGYTF. The CDR3 region has the DNA TGCGCCTGCAGCTTAGGCACCTATGGCTACACCTTC.

V gene TRBV5-1 combines with J gene TRBJ2-1, with D perhaps matching TRBD2 (6 bases). V was pared by 0 bases and J by 9 bases, with 10 bases between. The CDR3 is 13 residues long. Germline V CDR1 and CDR2: SGHRS, YFSETQ. CDR3 protein: CASSLAQGLEQFF. The CDR3 DNA sequence: TGCGCCAGCAGCTTGGCGCAGGGACTTGAGCAGTTCTTC. Drawing the rest from reference TRBV5-1 and TRBJ2-1, the complete variable domain is KAGVTQTPRYLIKTRGQQVTLSCSPISGHRSVSWYQQTPGQGLQFLFEYFSETQRNKGNFPGRFSGRQFSNSRSEMNVSTLELGDSALYLCASSLAQGLEQFFGPGTRLTVL.

This clonotype was seen just once. The CDR3 DNA is TGTGCCAGCACACCTCTCGGACGGACAGGGGATGAAAAACTGTTTTTT. Translated: CASTPLGRTGDEKLFF. This chain connects TRBV19 to TRBJ1-4; 9 bases fit TRBD1. The CDR3 is 16 residues long. Trimming took 9 bases from V and 6 from J; bases not matched to a gene: 14. Germline V gene sequence: CDR1 LNHDA, CDR2 SQIVND (reference sequence). Full variable domain (missing parts from reference TRBV19 and TRBJ1-4): DGGITQSPKYLFRKEGQNVTLSCEQNLNHDAMYWYRQDPGQGLRLIYYSQIVNDFQKGDIAEGYSVSREKKESFPLTVTSAQKNPTAFYLCASTPLGRTGDEKLFFGSGTQLSVL.

The sample holds many counts of this clonotype. One junction end does not reproduce the germline sequence, and a read error may be involved. This sequence joins TRBV7-2 and TRBJ2-3, with 9 nucleotides matching TRBD2. The CDR3 runs to 12 residues. Germline-derived CDR1 and CDR2 are SGHTA and FQGNSA. The CDR3: CASSLQGGGASF. CDR3 DNA: TGTGCCAGCAGCTTACAGGGCGGGGGGGCTAGTTTT.

The chain combines TRBV6-5 with TRBJ2-7; maybe TRBD1 (6 bases). The length of the CDR3 is 13 residues. V lost 2 bases and J lost 3, with 8 bases in between. The germline gives CDR1 MNHEY, CDR2 SVGAGI. CDR3: CASSYTQGYEQYF. The CDR3, as DNA: TGTGCCAGCAGTTACACACAGGGCTACGAGCAGTACTTC.

This clonotype came up many times. The chain combines TRBV7-2 with TRBJ2-7; 13 nucleotides align to TRBD2. Germline V gene data show CDR1 as SGHTA and CDR2 as FQGNSA. There are 18 residues in the CDR3. With V trimmed by 1 base and J by 5 bases, 11 bases remained unmatched. DNA of the CDR3: TGTGCCAGCAGCTTAGTAGGTGGACTAGCGGGAGTGTCGCACGAGCAGTACTTC. It codes for CASSLVGGLAGVSHEQYF.

This clonotype was seen a handful of times. The chain couples TRBV12-3 or TRBV12-4 to TRBJ2-2; weak D call: TRBD2 (5 bases). The CDR3 loop spans 15 amino acids. Trimming left V 1 base short and J 3 bases short, with 9 bases between. The CDR3 protein is CASSLGWRYTGELFF. Written as DNA, the CDR3 is TGTGCCAGCAGTTTAGGGTGGAGGTACACCGGGGAGCTGTTTTTT.

This clonotype was recorded a few times. The V and J genes are TRBV7-2 and TRBJ1-2; TRBD1 aligns across 7 bases. CDR3 length: 14 residues. Germline values: CDR1 SGHTA, CDR2 FQGNSA. Trimming took 5 bases from V and 2 from J; bases not matched to a gene: 5. The CDR3 DNA is TGTGCCAGCAGCCGGGACAGTCTGAACTATGGCTACACCTTC. Translating gives CASSRDSLNYGYTF. The whole variable domain, remainder taken from reference TRBV7-2 and TRBJ1-2, is GAGVSQSPSNKVTEKGKDVELRCDPISGHTALYWYRQSLGQGLEFLIYFQGNSAPDKSGLPSDRFSAERTGGSVSTLTIQRTQQEDSAVYLCASSRDSLNYGYTFGSGTRLTVV.

The sample holds a few counts of this clonotype. The rearrangement joins TRBV20-1 to TRBJ2-7, with 9 bases lining up with TRBD1. This CDR3 is built from 13 residues. V shed 5 bases, J shed 1 base, and the junction held 3 bases outside the gene matches. Per germline, CDR1 DFQATT and CDR2 SNEGSKA (reference sequence). CDR3 nucleotide sequence: TGCAGTGCTTACGACAGGGGGTCCTACGAGCAGTACTTC. Translation: CSAYDRGSYEQYF.

The V call is TRBV29-1, the J call TRBJ1-2; D gene uncertain. The length of the CDR3 is 13 residues. Germline V lookup: CDR1 SQVTM, CDR2 ANQGSEA. Trimming removed 4 bases from V and 0 bases from J, with 9 bases in between. CDR3 sequence: CSVGQNSNYGYTF. In DNA, the CDR3 is TGCAGCGTTGGACAAAATTCTAACTATGGCTACACCTTC.